The text below deals with one TCR beta chain. In terms of age and location, participants ranged from roughly 18 to 100 years and lived in under 30 US areas. Participants' own reports of clinical history determined their cohort assignment. Resolution of symptoms, clearance, or two negative PCRs was present in recovered Cohort 3 donors. The record originates from a study of blood T cell repertoires in COVID-19. Source study methods: Cell counts per sample came from amplifying reference gene primers. The data were produced by immunoSEQ multiplex PCR, yet TCRdb's version contains in-frame clones alone and is incomplete. The V and J calls and clone size were taken over from that table, and D and trimming were inferred from the DNA. Of fewer than 450,000 clones listed, 88% are singletons. Sequencing was carried out using PBMCs or T cells enriched from blood (not recorded which). This sequence originates from a woman aged 18-35 years who had recovered from COVID-19.

The CDR3 reads CASSSGGVLNTDTQYF. The CDR3 DNA follows: TGCGCCAGCAGCAGCGGGGGGGTCCTCAACACAGATACGCAGTATTTT. The chain employs TRBV5-1 and TRBJ2-3; 10 nucleotides line up with TRBD2. After removal of 4 bases from V and 2 bases from J, the junction contained 7 bases not matched to a gene. The length of the CDR3 is 16 residues. The germline gives CDR1 SGHRS, CDR2 YFSETQ.